This T cell receptor (beta chain) was sequenced during a study of CD8 T cells in ankylosing spondylitis. The study's findings and limits: A CD8+ phenotype characterized the disease-linked clones, which were relatively rare in peripheral blood. Disease-linked clones reportedly showed significant enrichment in matched ankylosing spondylitis synovial fluid.

The table lists this clonotype with a few counts. Its antigen is not known. Preparation of TCR beta libraries was done by quantitative 5'-RACE with molecular barcodes. MiXCR was run by TCRdb on the 5' RACE reads, yielding one entry per CDR3 protein. Among tens of thousands of distinct CDR3 sequences, 16% were seen once, and the ten largest hold 45%. Trimming pared 4 bases from V and 5 bases from J, leaving 15 bases between. Germline V lookup: CDR1 SGHDN, CDR2 FVKESK. This CDR3 comprises 15 residues. The chain carries TRBV14 and TRBJ2-1; a weak D match, TRBD2 (6 bases). This sequence originates from a male donor with ankylosing spondylitis or in good health (not recorded which). Sequenced: blood. The CDR3: CASSRGGATHNEQFF. The CDR3, as DNA: TGTGCCAGCAGCCGGGGAGGAGCGACCCACAATGAGCAGTTCTTC.